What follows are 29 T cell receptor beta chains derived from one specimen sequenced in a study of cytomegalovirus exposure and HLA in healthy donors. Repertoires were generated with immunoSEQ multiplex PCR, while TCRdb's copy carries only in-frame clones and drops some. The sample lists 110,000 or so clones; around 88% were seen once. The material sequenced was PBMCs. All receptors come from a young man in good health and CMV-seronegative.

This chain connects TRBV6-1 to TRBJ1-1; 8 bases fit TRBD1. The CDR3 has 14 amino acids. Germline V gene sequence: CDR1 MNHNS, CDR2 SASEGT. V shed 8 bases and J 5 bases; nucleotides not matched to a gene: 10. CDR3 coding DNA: TGTGCCAGCCAAACTCAGGGGGCCGGGACTGAAGCTTTCTTT. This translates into CASQTQGAGTEAFF.

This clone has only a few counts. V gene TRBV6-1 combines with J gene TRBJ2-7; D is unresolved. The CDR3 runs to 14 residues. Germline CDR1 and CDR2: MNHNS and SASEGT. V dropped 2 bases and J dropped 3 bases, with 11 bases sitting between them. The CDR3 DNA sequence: TGTGCCAGCAGTGAACGTTTATCCTACTACGAGCAGTACTTC. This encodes CASSERLSYYEQYF.

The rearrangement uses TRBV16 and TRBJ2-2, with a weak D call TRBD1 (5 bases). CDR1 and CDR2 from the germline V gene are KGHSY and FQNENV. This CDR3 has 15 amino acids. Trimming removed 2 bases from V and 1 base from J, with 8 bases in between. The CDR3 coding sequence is TGTGCCAGCAGCCAAATTACAGGGAACACCGGGGAGCTGTTTTTT. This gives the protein CASSQITGNTGELFF.

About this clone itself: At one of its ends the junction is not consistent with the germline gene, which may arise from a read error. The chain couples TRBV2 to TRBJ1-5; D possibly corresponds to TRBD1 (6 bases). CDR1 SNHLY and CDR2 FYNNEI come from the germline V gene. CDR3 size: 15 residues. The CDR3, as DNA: TGTGCCAGCAGCGAAGGGTCGGCAGGGGCAACGCCCCAGCATTTT. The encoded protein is CASSEGSAGATPQHF.

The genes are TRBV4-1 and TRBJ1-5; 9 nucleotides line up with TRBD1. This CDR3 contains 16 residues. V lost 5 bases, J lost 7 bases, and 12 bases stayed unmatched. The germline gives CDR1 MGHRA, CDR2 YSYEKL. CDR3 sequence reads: CASSLTGTGRTQPQHF. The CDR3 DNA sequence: TGCGCCAGCAGCTTAACCGGGACAGGGCGCACCCAGCCCCAGCATTTT.

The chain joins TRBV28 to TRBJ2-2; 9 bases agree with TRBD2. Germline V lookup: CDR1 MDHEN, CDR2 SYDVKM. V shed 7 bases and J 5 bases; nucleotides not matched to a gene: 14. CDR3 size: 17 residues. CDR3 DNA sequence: TGTGCCAGCATCCCAACCGGGCTAGCGGGAAAAACCGGGGAGCTGTTTTTT. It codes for CASIPTGLAGKTGELFF.

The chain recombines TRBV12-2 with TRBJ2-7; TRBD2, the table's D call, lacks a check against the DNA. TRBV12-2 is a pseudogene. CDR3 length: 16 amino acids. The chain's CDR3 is CASRLGRKGPRYEQYF. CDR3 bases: TGTGCAAGTCGCTTAGGGAGGAAAGGCCCACGGTACGAGCAGTACTTC.

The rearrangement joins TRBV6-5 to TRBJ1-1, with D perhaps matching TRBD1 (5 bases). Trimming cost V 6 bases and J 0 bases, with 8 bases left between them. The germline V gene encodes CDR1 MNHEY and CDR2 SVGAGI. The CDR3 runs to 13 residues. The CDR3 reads CASRRQLNTEAFF. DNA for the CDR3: TGTGCCAGCAGGAGACAGTTGAACACTGAAGCTTTCTTT.

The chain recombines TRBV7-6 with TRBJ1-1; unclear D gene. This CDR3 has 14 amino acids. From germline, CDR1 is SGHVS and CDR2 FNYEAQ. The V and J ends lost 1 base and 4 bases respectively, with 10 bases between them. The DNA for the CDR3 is TGTGCCAGCAGCTTAGAGGTTTCAGGCACTGAAGCTTTCTTT. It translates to CASSLEVSGTEAFF. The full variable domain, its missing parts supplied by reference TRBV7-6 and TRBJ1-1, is GAGVSQSPRYKVTKRGQDVALRCDPISGHVSLYWYRQALGQGPEFLTYFNYEAQQDKSGLPNDRFSAERPEGSISTLTIQRTEQRDSAMYRCASSLEVSGTEAFFGQGTRLTVV.

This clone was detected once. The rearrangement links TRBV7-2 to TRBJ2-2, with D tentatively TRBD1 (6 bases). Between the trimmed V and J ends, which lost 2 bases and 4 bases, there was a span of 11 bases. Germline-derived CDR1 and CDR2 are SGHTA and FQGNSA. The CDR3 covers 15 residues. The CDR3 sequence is CASSLQQGTTGELFF. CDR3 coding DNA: TGTGCCAGCAGCTTACAGCAGGGGACCACCGGGGAGCTGTTTTTT.

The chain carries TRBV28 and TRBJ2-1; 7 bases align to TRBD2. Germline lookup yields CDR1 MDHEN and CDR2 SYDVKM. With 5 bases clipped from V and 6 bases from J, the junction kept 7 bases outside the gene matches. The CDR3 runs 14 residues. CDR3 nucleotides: TGTGCCAGCAGTGGGGGAGGGCCTATCAATGAGCAGTTCTTC. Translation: CASSGGGPINEQFF.

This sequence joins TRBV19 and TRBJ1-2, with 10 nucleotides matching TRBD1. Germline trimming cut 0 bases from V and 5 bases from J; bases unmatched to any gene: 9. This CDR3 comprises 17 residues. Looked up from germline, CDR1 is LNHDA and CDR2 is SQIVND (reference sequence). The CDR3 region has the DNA TGTGCCAGTAGTATAGACCCTACCGGGACAGGGGATTATGGCTACACCTTC. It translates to CASSIDPTGTGDYGYTF.

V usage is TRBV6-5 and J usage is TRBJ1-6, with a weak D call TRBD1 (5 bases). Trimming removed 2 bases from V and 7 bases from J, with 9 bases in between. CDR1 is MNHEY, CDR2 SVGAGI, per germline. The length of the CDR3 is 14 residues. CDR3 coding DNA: TGTGCCAGCAGTTACATGTCAGGGAATTCACCCCTCCACTTT. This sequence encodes CASSYMSGNSPLHF.

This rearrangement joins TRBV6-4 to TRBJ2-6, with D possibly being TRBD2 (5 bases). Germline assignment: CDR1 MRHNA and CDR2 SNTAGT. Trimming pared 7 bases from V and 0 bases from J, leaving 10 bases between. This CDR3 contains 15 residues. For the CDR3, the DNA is TGTGCCAGCAAGACTATGGGCTCTGGGGCCAACGTCCTGACTTTC. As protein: CASKTMGSGANVLTF.

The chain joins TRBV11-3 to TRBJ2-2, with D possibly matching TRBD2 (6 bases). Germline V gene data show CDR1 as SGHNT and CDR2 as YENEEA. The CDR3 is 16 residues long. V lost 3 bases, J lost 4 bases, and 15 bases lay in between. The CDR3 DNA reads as TGTGCCAGCAGCTTTAGCGGAGTAGATGGCACCGGGGAGCTGTTTTTT. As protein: CASSFSGVDGTGELFF.

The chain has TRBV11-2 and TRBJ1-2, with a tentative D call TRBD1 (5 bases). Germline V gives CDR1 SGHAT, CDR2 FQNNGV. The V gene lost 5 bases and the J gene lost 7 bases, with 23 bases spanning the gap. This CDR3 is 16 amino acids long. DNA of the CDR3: TGTGCCAGCAGCAGATTCCCACGAGGCAGGGTTGGTGGCTACACCTTC. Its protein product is CASSRFPRGRVGGYTF.

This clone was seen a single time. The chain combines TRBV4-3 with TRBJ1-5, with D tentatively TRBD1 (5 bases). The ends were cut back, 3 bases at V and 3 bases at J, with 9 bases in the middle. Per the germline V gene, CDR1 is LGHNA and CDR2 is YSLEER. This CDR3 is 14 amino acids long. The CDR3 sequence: CASSQDKNNQPQHF. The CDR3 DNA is TGCGCCAGCAGCCAGGACAAGAACAATCAGCCCCAGCATTTT.

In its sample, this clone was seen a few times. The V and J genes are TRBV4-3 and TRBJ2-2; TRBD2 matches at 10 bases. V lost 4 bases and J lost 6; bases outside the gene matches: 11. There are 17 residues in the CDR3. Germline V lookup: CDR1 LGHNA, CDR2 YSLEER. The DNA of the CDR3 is TGCGCCAGCAGCCTGGGCACCAGCGGGGGGGTCTCCGGGGAGCTGTTTTTT. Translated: CASSLGTSGGVSGELFF.

CDR3 protein: CAISEPGKTYEQYF. CDR3 nucleotide sequence: TGTGCCATCAGTGAGCCGGGGAAAACCTACGAGCAGTACTTC. This chain links TRBV10-3 with TRBJ2-7; D may be TRBD2 (5 bases). Germline V gene sequence: CDR1 ENHRY, CDR2 SYGVKD. The CDR3 totals 14 residues. Trimming cost V 2 bases and J 2 bases, with 10 bases left between them.

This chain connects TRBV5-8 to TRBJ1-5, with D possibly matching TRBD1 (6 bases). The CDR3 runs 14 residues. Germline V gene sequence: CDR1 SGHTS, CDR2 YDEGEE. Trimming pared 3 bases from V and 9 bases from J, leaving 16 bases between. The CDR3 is CASSSQTGRGPQHF. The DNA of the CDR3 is TGTGCCAGCAGCTCTCAGACAGGCCGCGGGCCCCAGCATTTT.

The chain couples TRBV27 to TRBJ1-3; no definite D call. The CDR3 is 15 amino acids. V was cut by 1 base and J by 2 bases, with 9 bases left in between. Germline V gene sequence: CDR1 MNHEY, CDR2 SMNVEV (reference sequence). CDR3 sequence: CASSLYAGTGNTIYF. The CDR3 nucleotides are TGTGCCAGCAGTTTATATGCGGGCACTGGAAACACCATATATTTT.

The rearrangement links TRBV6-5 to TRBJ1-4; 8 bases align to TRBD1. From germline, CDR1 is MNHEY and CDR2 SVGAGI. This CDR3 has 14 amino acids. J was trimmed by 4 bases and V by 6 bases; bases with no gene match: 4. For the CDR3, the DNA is TGTGCCAGCAGCCCAGACAGGGGTAATGAAAAACTGTTTTTT. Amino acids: CASSPDRGNEKLFF.

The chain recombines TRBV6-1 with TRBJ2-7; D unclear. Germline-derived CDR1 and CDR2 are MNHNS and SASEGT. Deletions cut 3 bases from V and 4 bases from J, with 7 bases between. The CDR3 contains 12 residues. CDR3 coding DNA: TGTGCCAGCAGTGATCTAGGTTACGAGCAGTACTTC. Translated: CASSDLGYEQYF.

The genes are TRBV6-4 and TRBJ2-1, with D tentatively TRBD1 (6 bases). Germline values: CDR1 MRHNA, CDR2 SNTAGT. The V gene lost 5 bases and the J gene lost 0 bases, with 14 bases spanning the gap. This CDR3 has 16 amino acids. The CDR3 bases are TGTGCCAGCAGTACGCAGGGGTCTAGCTCCTACAATGAGCAGTTCTTC. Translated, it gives CASSTQGSSSYNEQFF.

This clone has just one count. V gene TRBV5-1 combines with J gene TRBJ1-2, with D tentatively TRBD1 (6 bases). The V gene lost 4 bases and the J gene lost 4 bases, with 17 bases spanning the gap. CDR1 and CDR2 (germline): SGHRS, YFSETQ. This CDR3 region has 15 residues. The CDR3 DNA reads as TGCGCCAGCAGCACCCGGACAGCCGACGTCTATGGCTACACCTTC. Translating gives CASSTRTADVYGYTF.

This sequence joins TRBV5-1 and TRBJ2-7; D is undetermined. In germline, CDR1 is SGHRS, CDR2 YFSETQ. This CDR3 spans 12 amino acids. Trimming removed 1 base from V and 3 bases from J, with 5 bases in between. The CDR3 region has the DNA TGCGCCAGCAGCTTGTCCAACTACGAGCAGTACTTC. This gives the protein CASSLSNYEQYF.

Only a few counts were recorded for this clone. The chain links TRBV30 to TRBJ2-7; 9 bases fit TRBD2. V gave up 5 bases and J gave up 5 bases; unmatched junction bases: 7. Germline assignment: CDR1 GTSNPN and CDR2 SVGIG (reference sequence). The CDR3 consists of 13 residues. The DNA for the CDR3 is TGTGCCTGGGGCCAAAGACTAGCGGACGAGCAGTACTTC. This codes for CAWGQRLADEQYF.

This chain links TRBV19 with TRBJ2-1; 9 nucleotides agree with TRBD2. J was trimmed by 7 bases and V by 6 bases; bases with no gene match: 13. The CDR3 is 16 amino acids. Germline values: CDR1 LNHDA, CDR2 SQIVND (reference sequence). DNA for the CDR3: TGTGCCAGTAGGAGCGGGGGGCGGGAGAGGAGGAATGAGCAGTTCTTC. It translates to CASRSGGRERRNEQFF.

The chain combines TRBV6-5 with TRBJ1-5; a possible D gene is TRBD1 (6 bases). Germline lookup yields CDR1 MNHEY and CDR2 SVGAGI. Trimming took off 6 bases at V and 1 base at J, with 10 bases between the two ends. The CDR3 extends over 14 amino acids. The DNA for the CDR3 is TGTGCCAGCAGCCTTGACAGGAGCAATCAGCCCCAGCATTTT. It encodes CASSLDRSNQPQHF.